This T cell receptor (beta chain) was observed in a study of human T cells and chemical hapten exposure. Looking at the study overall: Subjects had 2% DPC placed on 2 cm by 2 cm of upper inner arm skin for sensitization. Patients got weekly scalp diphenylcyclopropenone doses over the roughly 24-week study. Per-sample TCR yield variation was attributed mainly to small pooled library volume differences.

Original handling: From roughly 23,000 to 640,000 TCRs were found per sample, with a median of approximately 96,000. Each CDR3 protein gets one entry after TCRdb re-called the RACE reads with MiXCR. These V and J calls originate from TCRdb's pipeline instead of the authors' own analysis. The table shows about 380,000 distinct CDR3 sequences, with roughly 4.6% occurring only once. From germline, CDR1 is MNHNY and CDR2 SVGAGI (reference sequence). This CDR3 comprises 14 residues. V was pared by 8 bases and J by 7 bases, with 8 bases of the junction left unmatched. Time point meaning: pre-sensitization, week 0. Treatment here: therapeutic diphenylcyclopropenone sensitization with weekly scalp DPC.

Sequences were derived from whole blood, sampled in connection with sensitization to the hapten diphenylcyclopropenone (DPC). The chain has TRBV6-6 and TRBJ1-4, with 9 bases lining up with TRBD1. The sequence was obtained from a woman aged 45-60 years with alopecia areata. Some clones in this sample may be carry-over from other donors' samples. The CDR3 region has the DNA TGTGCCAGCTTACTCGGGACAGGGTCTGAAAAACTGTTTTTT. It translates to CASLLGTGSEKLFF.